This TCR beta chain was observed in a study of regulatory T cells in long-lasting Graves disease. Overall study results and limits: Small sample size may have lowered accuracy. More public clonotypes were shared by persistent patients (fewer than 3,000) than by new patients (roughly 930).

This clonotype was seen ten or more times. Its specificity is not known. iRepertoire HTBI primers and Arm-PCR of CDR3 regions built TCR beta libraries. TCRdb reprocessed the multiplex PCR reads with MiXCR, giving one entry per CDR3 protein. Among more than 400,000 distinct CDR3 sequences listed, about a sixth were seen once. Time point reported: newly diagnosed GD, antithyroid drugs for less than 3 months. RNA isolated from PBMCs was used to make the TCR library. The V gene's germline CDR1 is DFQATT and CDR2 SNEGSKA (reference sequence). The CDR3 totals 13 residues. Trimming took 7 bases from V and 0 from J, leaving 10 bases between them. These data also formed part of another study, on T cells in Graves' hyperthyroidism and ophthalmopathy.

The material sequenced was peripheral blood mononuclear cells (PBMCs), taken at new diagnosis, from a patient treated with antithyroid drugs. This TCR came from a man in his forties with Graves disease. The chain uses TRBV20-1 and TRBJ2-1, with D possibly called TRBD1 or TRBD2 (5 bases each). The CDR3 DNA sequence: TGCAGTGAGGGGCGGGCCTCCTACAATGAGCAGTTCTTC. Its protein is CSEGRASYNEQFF.